The 23 T cell receptor beta chains below all came from one sample that was sequenced in a study of metastatic and nonmetastatic thyroid tumors. Patients were all untreated before their thyroid surgery. TCRdb re-processed the PCR reads through MiXCR. The sample shows some 15,000 clones, around 30% of them seen only once. Sequencing was carried out using tumor tissue. These receptors were obtained from a female donor with papillary thyroid cancer or a benign thyroid nodule (not recorded which). Some clones in this sample may be carry-over from other donors' samples.

This clone has only a few counts. CDR3 loop: CASRRAGQFSGNTIYF. DNA for the CDR3: TGTGCCAGCAGAAGGGCCGGACAGTTCTCTGGAAACACCATATATTTT. The chain carries TRBV6-1 and TRBJ1-3; TRBD1 is a possible D gene (6 bases). The CDR3 spans 16 residues. CDR1 and CDR2 (germline): MNHNS, SASEGT. Trimming stripped 6 bases from V and 0 bases from J, with 15 bases between.

CDR3 nucleotides: TGCAGTGCTAATGGTCTAGCGATCTCCTACAATGAGCAGTTCTTC. It is translated as CSANGLAISYNEQFF. This chain connects TRBV20-1 to TRBJ2-1, with D perhaps TRBD2 (6 bases). The V end lost 4 bases, the J end lost 0 bases, and 13 bases lay between the germline ends. Germline CDR1 DFQATT, CDR2 SNEGSKA (reference sequence). CDR3 length: 15 amino acids.

V gene TRBV4-1 combines with J gene TRBJ1-5; unclear D gene. The length of the CDR3 is 15 residues. Trimming pared 5 bases from V and 0 bases from J, leaving 11 bases between. CDR1 and CDR2 (germline): MGHRA, YSYEKL. CDR3 amino acids: CASSSQGSSNQPQHF. CDR3 nucleotide sequence: TGCGCCAGCAGCTCTCAAGGGTCTAGCAATCAGCCCCAGCATTTT.

This clone occurred many times. The gene calls are TRBV3-1 and TRBJ1-5, with D unresolved. V was pared by 0 bases and J by 3 bases, with 3 bases between. Germline CDR1 reads LGHDT; CDR2 reads YNNKEL (reference sequence). The CDR3 loop spans 13 amino acids. The CDR3 DNA sequence: TGTGCCAGCAGCCAAGACACCAATCAGCCCCAGCATTTT. It translates to CASSQDTNQPQHF.

The table lists this clone with a few counts. V is TRBV27 and J is TRBJ1-5; D gene uncertain. Germline loops: CDR1 MNHEY, CDR2 SMNVEV (reference sequence). This CDR3 region has 12 residues. The V gene lost 8 bases and the J gene lost 5 bases, with 10 bases spanning the gap. CDR3 amino acids: CASWQYYQPQHF. CDR3 in DNA: TGTGCCAGCTGGCAGTATTATCAGCCCCAGCATTTT.

This clone is judged medium-sized. The chain joins TRBV6-1 to TRBJ2-1; tentatively, D is TRBD2 (5 bases). Germline-derived CDR1 and CDR2 are MNHNS and SASEGT. Trimming removed 7 bases from V and 1 base from J, with 14 bases in between. The CDR3 is made up of 15 amino acids. For the CDR3, the DNA is TGTGCCAGCACTCCCGAAACGGGATCCTACAATGAGCAGTTCTTC. Protein product: CASTPETGSYNEQFF.

Many counts were recorded for this clone. The rearrangement joins TRBV4-2 to TRBJ2-3, with TRBD2 matching over 10 bases. The germline V gene has CDR1 LGHNA and CDR2 YNFKEQ. The V gene end was trimmed by 8 bases and the J gene end by 2 bases; junction bases not matched to a gene: 4. The CDR3 contains 14 residues. The chain's CDR3 is CASQAGGHTDTQYF. The CDR3 nucleotides are TGTGCCAGCCAAGCGGGAGGGCACACAGATACGCAGTATTTT.

This rearrangement joins TRBV30 to TRBJ2-6; 7 bases agree with TRBD1. V was clipped by 5 bases and J by 0 bases; unmatched bases: 10. Germline assignment: CDR1 GTSNPN and CDR2 SVGIG (reference sequence). CDR3 size: 17 residues. CDR3 loop: CAWAPGQPRSGANVLTF. CDR3 nucleotide sequence: TGTGCCTGGGCCCCGGGACAGCCTCGCTCTGGGGCCAACGTCCTGACTTTC.

The rearrangement uses TRBV12-3 or TRBV12-4 and TRBJ2-7; D is unclear. The V end lost 3 bases, the J end lost 5 bases, and 11 bases lay between the germline ends. The CDR3 has 13 amino acids. This CDR3 reads CASSLGRTDEQYF. Here the CDR3 DNA reads TGTGCCAGCAGTTTGGGCAGAACTGACGAGCAGTACTTC.

This clone was seen ten or more times. The rearrangement joins TRBV28 to TRBJ2-1; D possibly corresponds to TRBD2 (5 bases). Germline loops: CDR1 MDHEN, CDR2 SYDVKM. V was shortened by 3 bases and J by 2 bases, with 35 bases between the two germline ends. There are 23 residues in the CDR3. CDR3 DNA: TGTGCCAGCAGTTTTGGTTATTCCGACTATGCCCACACTCGCAAAAGGGCCTACAATGAGCAGTTCTTC. Protein: CASSFGYSDYAHTRKRAYNEQFF.

The chain employs TRBV20-1 and TRBJ2-2; 9 bases fit TRBD1. Germline CDR1 reads DFQATT; CDR2 reads SNEGSKA (reference sequence). The ends lost 1 base at V and 3 bases at J; junction bases unmatched: 0. The CDR3 is made up of 14 amino acids. CDR3 sequence (DNA): TGCAGTGCTAGAGGGACAGGGGACACCGGGGAGCTGTTTTTT. This codes for CSARGTGDTGELFF.

The rearrangement uses TRBV20-1 and TRBJ2-7, with 11 bases matching TRBD2. V was pared by 3 bases and J by 3 bases, with 7 bases of the junction left unmatched. CDR3 length equals 15 residues. CDR1 and CDR2 (germline): DFQATT, SNEGSKA (reference sequence). CDR3 sequence (DNA): TGCAGTGCTAGTGATACTAGCGGGGGAATCTACGAGCAGTACTTC. Its translation is CSASDTSGGIYEQYF.

This clone is categorized as medium-sized (0.01 to 0.1%). This rearrangement joins TRBV5-1 to TRBJ2-3; TRBD2 agrees at 7 bases. CDR1 and CDR2 from the germline V gene are SGHRS and YFSETQ. There are 16 residues in the CDR3. V lost 3 bases, J lost 7 bases, and 14 bases stayed unmatched. The CDR3 DNA is TGCGCCAGCAGCTCTGAACAACTAGCGCGCTCTCATACGCAGTATTTT. Translating it yields CASSSEQLARSHTQYF.

This clone was recorded at least ten times. This chain joins TRBV10-3 and TRBJ1-3, with TRBD1 matching 8 bases. The V gene's germline CDR1 is ENHRY and CDR2 SYGVKD. The length of the CDR3 is 14 residues. Trimming removed 11 bases from V and 0 bases from J; junction bases left unmatched: 6. The CDR3 bases are TGTGCCCCCAGGGGGCAATACTCTGGAAACACCATATATTTT. Translating gives CAPRGQYSGNTIYF.

By sample share, this clone is medium-sized (0.01 to 0.1%). This rearrangement joins TRBV6-6 to TRBJ2-7; a weak D match, TRBD1 (6 bases). This CDR3 is built from 19 residues. Per germline, CDR1 MNHNY and CDR2 SVGAGI (reference sequence). V lost 0 bases, J lost 2 bases, and 23 bases lay in between. The CDR3 spells CASSYSPGHAPRSAYEQYF. DNA for the CDR3: TGTGCCAGCAGTTACTCGCCGGGACATGCTCCCCGAAGTGCCTACGAGCAGTACTTC.

The chain links TRBV19 to TRBJ1-1, with D perhaps TRBD1 (6 bases). Between the trimmed V and J ends, which lost 4 bases and 4 bases, there was a span of 16 bases. This CDR3 contains 15 residues. Germline CDR1 is LNHDA and CDR2 is SQIVND (reference sequence). The CDR3 DNA reads TGTGCCAGTAGTAAACGGGGGGCTGAAGGCACTGAAGCTTTCTTT. As protein: CASSKRGAEGTEAFF.

This clone has at least ten counts. V is TRBV6-2 or TRBV6-3 and J is TRBJ1-2; D remains unclear. The germline V gene encodes CDR1 MNHEY and CDR2 SVGEGT. The CDR3 has 14 amino acids. V was trimmed by 6 bases and J by 2 bases, leaving 13 bases between them. CDR3 residues: CASRVPGRNYGYTF. CDR3 coding DNA: TGTGCCAGCAGAGTCCCCGGACGAAACTATGGCTACACCTTC.

In its sample, this clone was seen a few times. The chain carries TRBV7-9 and TRBJ2-1; D uncertain. This CDR3 has 12 amino acids. V lost 10 bases, J lost 0 bases, and 7 bases lay in between. From germline, CDR1 is SEHNR and CDR2 FQNEAQ (reference sequence). The CDR3, as DNA: TGTGCCATGTCGAGCTCCTACAATGAGCAGTTCTTC. It yields the protein CAMSSSYNEQFF.

The rearrangement joins TRBV18 to TRBJ1-5; D is uncertain. This CDR3 spans 14 amino acids. Germline assignment: CDR1 KGHSH and CDR2 LQKENI. Trimming shortened V by 2 bases and J by 0 bases, and 5 bases separated the two germline ends. The CDR3 DNA reads TGTGCCAGCTCACCAGAAATTAGCAATCAGCCCCAGCATTTT. Amino acids: CASSPEISNQPQHF.

The J gene is TRBJ1-5, the V gene TRBV30, with 9 bases identical to TRBD1. V shed 1 base and J 5 bases; nucleotides not matched to a gene: 6. The germline gives CDR1 GTSNPN, CDR2 SVGIG (reference sequence). There are 15 residues in the CDR3. Here the CDR3 reads CAWSARDRDYQPQHF. DNA of the CDR3: TGTGCCTGGAGTGCCCGGGACAGGGATTATCAGCCCCAGCATTTT. The variable domain in full, completed from reference TRBV30 and TRBJ1-5, reads SQTIHQWPATLVQPVGSPLSLECTVEGTSNPNLYWYRQAAGRGLQLLFYSVGIGQISSEVPQNLSASRPQDRQFILSSKKLLLSDSGFYLCAWSARDRDYQPQHFGDGTRLSIL.

This clone was seen repeatedly, ten times or more. The rearrangement links TRBV6-1 to TRBJ2-1; TRBD2 agrees at 7 bases. CDR1 is MNHNS, CDR2 SASEGT, per germline. After removal of 6 bases from V and 0 bases from J, the junction contained 2 bases not matched to a gene. The CDR3 runs to 14 residues. Written as DNA, the CDR3 is TGTGCCAGCAGCCGGGACTACTCCTACAATGAGCAGTTCTTC. Translated, it gives CASSRDYSYNEQFF.

The chain joins TRBV11-2 to TRBJ2-7; maybe TRBD2 (5 bases). The germline gives CDR1 SGHAT, CDR2 FQNNGV. V was shortened by 6 bases and J by 1 base, with 10 bases between the two germline ends. The CDR3 runs to 13 residues. CDR3 region: CASRTLGSYEQYF. CDR3 sequence (DNA): TGTGCCAGCAGGACACTAGGTTCCTACGAGCAGTACTTC.

This sequence joins TRBV20-1 and TRBJ2-7, with 10 bases lining up with TRBD2. CDR1 and CDR2 (germline): DFQATT, SNEGSKA (reference sequence). V shed 5 bases and J 6 bases; nucleotides not matched to a gene: 13. The CDR3 is 15 amino acids. The CDR3 loop is CSALLSGRTLGEQYF. The DNA for the CDR3 is TGCAGTGCTCTACTTAGCGGGAGGACCCTAGGCGAGCAGTACTTC.